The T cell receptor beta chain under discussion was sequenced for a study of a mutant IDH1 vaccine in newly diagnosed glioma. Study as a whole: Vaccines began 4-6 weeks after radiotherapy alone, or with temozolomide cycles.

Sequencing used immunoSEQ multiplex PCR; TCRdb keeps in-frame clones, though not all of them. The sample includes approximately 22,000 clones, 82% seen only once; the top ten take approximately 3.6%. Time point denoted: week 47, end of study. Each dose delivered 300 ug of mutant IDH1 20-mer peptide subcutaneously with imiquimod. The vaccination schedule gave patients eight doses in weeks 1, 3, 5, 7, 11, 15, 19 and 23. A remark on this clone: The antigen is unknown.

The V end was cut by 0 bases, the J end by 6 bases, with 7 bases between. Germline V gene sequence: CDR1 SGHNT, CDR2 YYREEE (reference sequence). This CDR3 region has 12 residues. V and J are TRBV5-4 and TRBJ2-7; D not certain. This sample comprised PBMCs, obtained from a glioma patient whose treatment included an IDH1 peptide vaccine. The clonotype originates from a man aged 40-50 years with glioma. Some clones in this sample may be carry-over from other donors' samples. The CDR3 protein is CASSLGGREQYF. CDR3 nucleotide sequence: TGTGCCAGCAGCTTGGGAGGACGCGAGCAGTACTTC.